Listed here are 11 T cell receptor beta chains from one sample, sequenced in a study of T cells after yellow fever vaccination. From the 5' RACE reads, TCRdb called clonotypes with MiXCR, one entry per CDR3 protein. The sample has 450,000 to 650,000 distinct CDR3 sequences; approximately 12% are singletons. Sequencing used PBMCs, obtained on the day of the yellow fever booster vaccination. These receptors all come from a man in his thirties or forties who received the YFV17D yellow fever vaccine.

The sample holds a few counts of this clonotype. The rearrangement joins TRBV19 to TRBJ1-4; a possible D gene is TRBD1 (5 bases). Germline CDR1 reads LNHDA; CDR2 reads SQIVND (reference sequence). Trimming cost V 6 bases and J 3 bases, with 11 bases left between them. The length of the CDR3 is 14 residues. CDR3 in DNA: TGTGCCAGTAGCGACAGATTTTCTAATGAAAAACTGTTTTTT. Amino acid sequence: CASSDRFSNEKLFF. Full variable domain (outside the CDR3, taken from reference TRBV19 and TRBJ1-4): DGGITQSPKYLFRKEGQNVTLSCEQNLNHDAMYWYRQDPGQGLRLIYYSQIVNDFQKGDIAEGYSVSREKKESFPLTVTSAQKNPTAFYLCASSDRFSNEKLFFGSGTQLSVL.

The rearrangement joins TRBV7-9 to TRBJ2-7, with a possible D match to TRBD1 (6 bases). Germline V gene lookup returns CDR1 SEHNR and CDR2 FQNEAQ (reference sequence). CDR3 length: 16 amino acids. V was clipped by 6 bases and J by 7 bases, with 25 bases between them. The DNA of the CDR3 is TGTGCCAGCAGTTTTTTCACCACCAGGGGCCGGGGAGAGCAGTACTTC. Its translation: CASSFFTTRGRGEQYF.

In this sample, this clonotype turned up a few times. For the CDR3, the DNA is TGCGCCAGCAGCGGGGGGAACCAAGAGACCCAGTACTTC. It is translated as CASSGGNQETQYF. The chain recombines TRBV5-1 with TRBJ2-5; D is perhaps TRBD2 (6 bases). From germline, CDR1 is SGHRS and CDR2 YFSETQ. Trimming removed 4 bases at V and 0 bases at J, with 7 bases between. This CDR3 is 13 amino acids long.

In its sample, this clonotype was seen a few times. The chain has TRBV5-1 and TRBJ2-7; 7 bases line up with TRBD2. Germline loops: CDR1 SGHRS, CDR2 YFSETQ. J lost 0 bases, V lost 3 bases, and 9 bases had no gene match. This CDR3 is 16 amino acids long. CDR3 nucleotide sequence: TGCGCCAGCAGCTCCTGGGACTACCGAAGCTCCTACGAGCAGTACTTC. Translated, it gives CASSSWDYRSSYEQYF.

The chain combines TRBV6-2 or TRBV6-3 with TRBJ2-7; TRBD2 matches at 7 bases. The CDR3 loop spans 20 amino acids. From germline, CDR1 is MNHEY and CDR2 SVGEGT. With V trimmed by 0 bases and J by 0 bases, 17 bases remained unmatched. The DNA for the CDR3 is TGTGCCAGCAGTTACTCGACCTCGGTGTCTAGCGGCTCAAGCTCCTACGAGCAGTACTTC. Encoded protein: CASSYSTSVSSGSSSYEQYF.

With regard to this clonotype: The junction departs from the called germline gene at one end, perhaps through a read error. The chain uses TRBV12-3 or TRBV12-4 and TRBJ2-7; D remains ambiguous. The CDR3 loop spans 14 amino acids. CDR3 DNA: TGTGCCAGCAGTTCGCTTTTGACTTTTGCGGTGCTTAACTTC. Translating gives CASSSLLTFAVLNF.

This sequence joins TRBV12-3 or TRBV12-4 and TRBJ2-1, with 9 bases aligning to TRBD2. The CDR3 extends over 15 amino acids. V shed 5 bases, J shed 4 bases, and the junction held 6 bases outside the gene matches. CDR3 sequence (DNA): TGTGCCAGCAGTACCCTAGCGGGACGGTACAATGAGCAGTTCTTC. Protein product: CASSTLAGRYNEQFF.

The chain couples TRBV20-1 to TRBJ2-5, with 8 nucleotides matching TRBD2. From germline, CDR1 is DFQATT and CDR2 SNEGSKA (reference sequence). The trim removed 1 base at V and 2 bases at J, leaving 3 bases unmatched. This CDR3 region has 14 residues. In DNA, the CDR3 is TGCAGTGCTAGAGGACTAGCGAAACAAGAGACCCAGTACTTC. Its translation is CSARGLAKQETQYF.

The chain joins TRBV18 to TRBJ2-7, with 10 bases identical to TRBD2. This CDR3 contains 16 residues. The germline CDR1 and CDR2 sequences are KGHSH and LQKENI. The V segment lost 3 bases and the J segment 6 bases; nucleotides outside the gene matches: 11. The CDR3 loop is CASSPMILAGSVEQYF. The DNA for the CDR3 is TGTGCCAGCTCACCGATGATACTAGCGGGAAGTGTCGAGCAGTACTTC.

This chain connects TRBV20-1 to TRBJ2-7; D possibly corresponds to TRBD2 (6 bases). Deletions cut 5 bases from V and 2 bases from J, with 16 bases between. Germline CDR1 reads DFQATT; CDR2 reads SNEGSKA (reference sequence). This CDR3 is 14 amino acids long. The CDR3 DNA sequence: TGCAGTGCTTTGGGGCGGGACGTTACCTACGAGCAGTACTTC. Amino acid sequence: CSALGRDVTYEQYF.

The chain couples TRBV12-3 or TRBV12-4 to TRBJ2-2; 8 bases map to TRBD1. Losses at the gene ends were 6 bases for V and 1 base for J; bases not matched to a gene: 16. The CDR3 contains 19 residues. The CDR3 here is CASSRQGQGPFWNTGELFF. Written as DNA, the CDR3 is TGTGCCAGCAGCCGCCAAGGACAGGGACCGTTTTGGAACACCGGGGAGCTGTTTTTT.